Here is one T cell receptor (beta chain) with its context. No cognate antigen has been identified for it. Per-base quality was not reported, and no clone a single base away is much larger than it. Per the germline V gene, SGHDN is the CDR1 and FVKESK is the CDR2. V loses 4 bases at its end and J loses 4 bases; junction bases beyond the gene matches: 6. There are 15 amino acids in the CDR3, from cysteine to phenylalanine inclusive. Only CDR3 DNA remains: 45 bases, in frame from the first base. The goal of deep resolution MiSeq sequencing was a depth between 1 in 1 million and 1 in 200,000 T cells, and coverage averaged 10x per clonotype. The immunoSEQ hsTCRB Kit was used to generate the TCR beta libraries. Per the authors' processing: The data were analyzed with ImmunoSEQ Analyzer and ImmunoSEQ Data Assistant, and V, D and J gene assignments followed IMGT definitions. Clonality, which ranges from 0 to 1, was calculated by subtracting the normalized Shannon entropy of productive rearrangement frequencies from one. Only overrepresented clonotypes making up at least 0.05% of the repertoire of each patient were included in the public clonotype analysis. Some 14 age-matched healthy donor repertoires from immuneACCESS served as clonality controls. Sourced from immuneACCESS, this table was stored by TCRdb with only in-frame sequences that have V and J called. A share of the clones is absent; for the studies checked, an unresolved V gene accounts for under half, and the remainder has no known explanation. V, J and clone size are taken as reported in that table, and D and trimming were inferred from the DNA itself. The sample has some 120,000 clones on record, 58% of them singletons. The top ten clonotypes cover about 40% of the sample.

This sample was included in a study of cytotoxic CD8 clonotypes in ibrutinib-treated CLL (dated by TCRdb to 2020 to 2023). Regarding the complete study: The cohort included about 15 treatment-naive and roughly ten relapsed/refractory patients; approximately 17 were IGHV unmutated. Patients were still on ibrutinib when every remission and progressive disease sample was collected. Longitudinal samples were obtainable from about 30% of the 86 participants in the trial. Cryopreserved peripheral blood mononuclear cells were obtained before treatment, at response, and at either sustained remission or disease progression. Response samples were taken after a median of approximately a year on treatment, ranging from about 6 to 40 months. Samples averaged roughly 280,000 productive templates and more than 85,000 productive rearrangements. Partial responses were observed in roughly 24 patients and complete responses in 2; after a median follow-up of about 69 months, remission was maintained in roughly 14 patients and progression was observed in approximately twelve. The paper's findings and limits, for the study overall: Sampling times were not matched between sustained-remission and progressing patients, and lymph node repertoires were not studied. Baseline clonality exceeded that of age-matched healthy donors and correlated strongly with circulating CD8+ T-cell counts. Public clonotypes were rare and either shrank or stayed stable during treatment, and the rise in clonality at ibrutinib response reflected expansion of private clonotypes. Clonality rose at ibrutinib response, remained stable during sustained remission, and dropped back toward baseline at progression.

The time point label, read with the paper, signifies: roughly 23 months on ibrutinib. For TCR beta library preparation, about 2.2 micrograms of genomic DNA were extracted from the cryopreserved PBMCs. High-throughput TCR beta sequencing was performed on longitudinal blood samples from CLL patients receiving ibrutinib monotherapy. The patients took part in an open-label, single-center phase 2 trial of ibrutinib monotherapy. This clonotype was obtained from a human donor with chronic lymphocytic leukemia. The chain links TRBV14 with TRBJ2-2; the junction holds 7 bases that match TRBD2. The sample in question was PBMCs, obtained after 24 months of ibrutinib treatment. The CDR3 in this case is CASSRPGTTTGELFF. At the DNA level, the sequence is TGTGCCAGCAGCCGACCCGGGACTACCACCGGGGAGCTGTTTTTT. Full variable domain (CDR3 extended with the reference TRBV14 and TRBJ2-2 proteins): EAGVTQFPSHSVIEKGQTVTLRCDPISGHDNLYWYRRVMGKEIKFLLHFVKESKQDESGMPNNRFLAERTGGTYSTLKVQPAELEDSGVYFCASSRPGTTTGELFFGEGSRLTVL.